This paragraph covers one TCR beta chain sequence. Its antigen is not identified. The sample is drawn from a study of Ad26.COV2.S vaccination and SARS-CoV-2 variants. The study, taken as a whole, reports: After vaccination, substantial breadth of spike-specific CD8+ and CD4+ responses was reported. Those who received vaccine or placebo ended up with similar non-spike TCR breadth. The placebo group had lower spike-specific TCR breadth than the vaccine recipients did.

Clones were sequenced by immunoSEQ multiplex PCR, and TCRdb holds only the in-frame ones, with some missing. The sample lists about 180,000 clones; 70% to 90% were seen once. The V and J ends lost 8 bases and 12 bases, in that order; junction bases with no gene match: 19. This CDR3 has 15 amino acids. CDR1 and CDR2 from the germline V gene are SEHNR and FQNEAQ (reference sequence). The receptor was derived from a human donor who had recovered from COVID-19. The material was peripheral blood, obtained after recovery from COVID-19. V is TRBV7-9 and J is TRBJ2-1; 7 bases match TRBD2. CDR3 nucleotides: TGTGCCAGCTCCCAAAGACTTAGCGGGTTACGTGGGCAGTTCTTC. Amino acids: CASSQRLSGLRGQFF.